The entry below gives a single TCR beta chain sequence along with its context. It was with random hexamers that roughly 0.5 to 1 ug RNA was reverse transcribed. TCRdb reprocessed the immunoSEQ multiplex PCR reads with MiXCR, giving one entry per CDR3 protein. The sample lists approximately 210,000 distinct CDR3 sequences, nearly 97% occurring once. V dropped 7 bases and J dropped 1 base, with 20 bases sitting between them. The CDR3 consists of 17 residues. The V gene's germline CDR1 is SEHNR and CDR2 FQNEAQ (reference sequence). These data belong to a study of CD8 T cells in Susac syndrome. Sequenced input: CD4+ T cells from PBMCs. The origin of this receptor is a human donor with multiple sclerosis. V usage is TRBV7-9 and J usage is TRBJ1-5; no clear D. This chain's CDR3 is CASTRRVNPESNQPQHF. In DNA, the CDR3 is TGTGCCAGCACCCGACGAGTAAACCCCGAAAGCAATCAGCCCCAGCATTTT.